The 17 T cell receptor beta chains below come from one sample, sequenced in a study of T cell clones after liver transplantation (dated by TCRdb to the late 2010s). Libraries came from the immunoSEQ multiplex PCR assay. TCRdb mirrors the immuneACCESS table, restricted to in-frame sequences. Some clones are absent from its copies; in checked studies, under half trace to an unresolved V gene, and the reason for the others is unknown. For this sample there are approximately 68,000 clones; roughly 80% appear just once. About 0.64% of the sample is taken by the ten largest. Explained via the paper, the time point label denotes: pre-transplant. The starting material was CD4+ T cells from blood, obtained before liver transplant. Source of these receptors: a human donor who received a liver transplant.

This clone was seen more than once but under ten times. The chain is built from TRBV7-9 and TRBJ2-1; TRBD2 aligns across 14 bases. V lost 2 bases and J lost 9; bases outside the gene matches: 9. Germline loops: CDR1 SEHNR, CDR2 FQNEAQ (reference sequence). The CDR3 is 17 residues long. CDR3 sequence reads: CASSLRPGLAGGGEQFF. The CDR3 nucleotides are TGTGCCAGCAGCTTACGCCCTGGACTAGCGGGAGGTGGTGAGCAGTTCTTC.

V usage is TRBV28 and J usage is TRBJ1-1; 8 nucleotides match TRBD1. Germline values: CDR1 MDHEN, CDR2 SYDVKM. The CDR3 has 11 amino acids. The V gene end was trimmed by 3 bases and the J gene end by 11 bases; junction bases not matched to a gene: 2. For the CDR3, the DNA is TGTGCCAGCAGTTTTTGGGACAGGGCTTTCTTT. Encoded protein: CASSFWDRAFF.

The chain is built from TRBV7-9 and TRBJ2-1; no clear D gene. The CDR3 has 12 residues. Per germline, CDR1 SEHNR and CDR2 FQNEAQ (reference sequence). V was trimmed by 5 bases and J by 7 bases, leaving 9 bases between them. The CDR3 DNA sequence: TGTGCCAGCAGCCGGATTCCAAATGAGCAGTTCTTC. Translating gives CASSRIPNEQFF.

V usage is TRBV5-1 and J usage is TRBJ2-2; D is uncertain. The CDR3 sequence is 17 residues long. Germline lookup yields CDR1 SGHRS and CDR2 YFSETQ. V lost 0 bases, J lost 0 bases, and 12 bases lay in between. This CDR3 is CASSLEPALANTGELFF. For the CDR3, the DNA is TGCGCCAGCAGCTTGGAACCTGCTCTAGCGAACACCGGGGAGCTGTTTTTT. Looking up the rest from reference TRBV5-1 and TRBJ2-2 gives the full variable domain: KAGVTQTPRYLIKTRGQQVTLSCSPISGHRSVSWYQQTPGQGLQFLFEYFSETQRNKGNFPGRFSGRQFSNSRSEMNVSTLELGDSALYLCASSLEPALANTGELFFGEGSRLTVL.

This clone was observed a few times. This chain connects TRBV19 to TRBJ2-7; 7 bases align to TRBD1. V lost 5 bases to trimming and J lost 0 bases; unmatched junction nucleotides: 10. The CDR3 totals 16 residues. Germline-derived CDR1 and CDR2 are LNHDA and SQIVND (reference sequence). The CDR3 sequence: CASSWDSQTASYEQYF. DNA for the CDR3: TGTGCCAGTAGTTGGGACAGCCAAACTGCCTCCTACGAGCAGTACTTC.

V usage is TRBV5-1 and J usage is TRBJ2-1; TRBD2 matches at 11 bases. V was clipped by 4 bases and J by 7 bases; unmatched bases: 10. This CDR3 spans 16 amino acids. Germline CDR1 reads SGHRS; CDR2 reads YFSETQ. The CDR3 loop is CASSSLSGRARNEQFF. DNA for the CDR3: TGCGCCAGCAGCAGTCTTAGCGGGAGGGCCAGGAATGAGCAGTTCTTC.

This rearrangement joins TRBV5-1 to TRBJ2-7; TRBD1 matches 11 bases. V gave up 3 bases and J gave up 5 bases; unmatched junction bases: 7. This CDR3 region has 15 residues. Germline V gives CDR1 SGHRS, CDR2 YFSETQ. The CDR3 sequence: CASSWGDRGSNEQYF. The CDR3 nucleotides are TGCGCCAGCAGCTGGGGGGACAGGGGGAGTAACGAGCAGTACTTC.

The V and J genes are TRBV28 and TRBJ1-5; perhaps TRBD1 as D (6 bases). Germline CDR1 reads MDHEN; CDR2 reads SYDVKM. CDR3 length: 14 amino acids. Trimming pared 5 bases from V and 5 bases from J, leaving 13 bases between. The CDR3 loop reads CASSLGGGHQPQHF. The CDR3 region has the DNA TGTGCCAGCAGTCTGGGAGGGGGGCATCAGCCCCAGCATTTT.

The CDR3 coding sequence is TGTGCCTGGACACCCAGTTGGACCGGGGAGCTGTTTTTT. Protein: CAWTPSWTGELFF. The chain links TRBV30 to TRBJ2-2; no clear D. The CDR3 covers 13 residues. Looked up from germline, CDR1 is GTSNPN and CDR2 is SVGIG (reference sequence). With 4 bases removed from V and 5 bases from J, the gap between germline ends came to 11 bases. Combining the CDR3 with reference TRBV30 and TRBJ2-2 gives the whole variable domain SQTIHQWPATLVQPVGSPLSLECTVEGTSNPNLYWYRQAAGRGLQLLFYSVGIGQISSEVPQNLSASRPQDRQFILSSKKLLLSDSGFYLCAWTPSWTGELFFGEGSRLTVL.

The chain couples TRBV10-3 to TRBJ2-5; TRBD1 aligns across 7 bases. With V trimmed by 4 bases and J by 0 bases, 11 bases remained unmatched. CDR3 size: 17 residues. CDR1 is ENHRY, CDR2 SYGVKD, per germline. Here the CDR3 DNA reads TGTGCCATCAGTGGCCGGACAGGTGGTGGGTACCAAGAGACCCAGTACTTC. Translation: CAISGRTGGGYQETQYF.

The chain recombines TRBV5-1 with TRBJ1-2; no clear D. The CDR3 extends over 13 amino acids. The V and J ends lost 7 bases and 1 base respectively, with 11 bases between them. Germline lookup yields CDR1 SGHRS and CDR2 YFSETQ. This CDR3 reads CASGSPGNYGYTF. The CDR3 DNA follows: TGCGCCAGCGGGTCCCCGGGTAACTATGGCTACACCTTC.

The chain recombines TRBV4-1 with TRBJ2-5; TRBD1 is a possible D gene (5 bases). The CDR3 runs 16 residues. Germline CDR1 MGHRA, CDR2 YSYEKL. The V end was cut by 4 bases, the J end by 1 base, with 16 bases between. CDR3 in DNA: TGCGCCAGCAGCCCACTTCCTGGGGCCATCCAAGAGACCCAGTACTTC. This sequence encodes CASSPLPGAIQETQYF.

This chain links TRBV19 with TRBJ1-2, with 7 bases identical to TRBD1. This CDR3 region has 17 residues. Per the germline V gene, CDR1 is LNHDA and CDR2 is SQIVND (reference sequence). After removal of 7 bases from V and 2 bases from J, the junction contained 16 bases not matched to a gene. This CDR3 is CASTEGAYRGLNYGYTF. DNA for the CDR3: TGTGCCAGTACCGAGGGGGCTTACAGGGGCCTCAACTATGGCTACACCTTC.

The rearrangement links TRBV9 to TRBJ2-2; maybe TRBD1 (5 bases). Germline V CDR1 and CDR2: SGDLS, YYNGEE. The CDR3 has 15 residues. Trimming took 4 bases from V and 3 from J, leaving 13 bases between them. The DNA for the CDR3 is TGTGCCAGCAGCCCCCAGGGCTTGGACACCGGGGAGCTGTTTTTT. Its translation is CASSPQGLDTGELFF. Together with reference TRBV9 and TRBJ2-2, the CDR3 gives the full variable domain: DSGVTQTPKHLITATGQRVTLRCSPRSGDLSVYWYQQSLDQGLQFLIQYYNGEERAKGNILERFSAQQFPDLHSELNLSSLELGDSALYFCASSPQGLDTGELFFGEGSRLTVL.

The V call is TRBV28, the J call TRBJ2-7, with D perhaps matching TRBD2 (6 bases). Trimming took off 7 bases at V and 6 bases at J, with 16 bases between the two ends. Germline CDR1 and CDR2: MDHEN and SYDVKM. The CDR3 contains 13 residues. Written as DNA, the CDR3 is TGTGCCAGCACCTGGAGCGGGTCCGGCGAGCAGTACTTC. This translates into CASTWSGSGEQYF.

The rearrangement links TRBV9 to TRBJ2-3, with 9 bases matching TRBD2. V trimming: 0 bases; J trimming: 3 bases; junction bases outside the gene matches: 2. Germline CDR1 SGDLS, CDR2 YYNGEE. This CDR3 has 15 amino acids. This CDR3 reads CASSVGLAVTDTQYF. DNA of the CDR3: TGTGCCAGCAGCGTAGGACTAGCGGTAACAGATACGCAGTATTTT.

A single count supports this clone. This rearrangement joins TRBV5-1 to TRBJ2-7; 12 bases match TRBD2. V lost 4 bases, J lost 4 bases, and 9 bases stayed unmatched. CDR3 length: 16 residues. In germline, CDR1 is SGHRS, CDR2 YFSETQ. CDR3 nucleotides: TGCGCCAGCAGCCTTGGGACTAGCGGGCTCAGGTACGAGCAGTACTTC. This translates into CASSLGTSGLRYEQYF.